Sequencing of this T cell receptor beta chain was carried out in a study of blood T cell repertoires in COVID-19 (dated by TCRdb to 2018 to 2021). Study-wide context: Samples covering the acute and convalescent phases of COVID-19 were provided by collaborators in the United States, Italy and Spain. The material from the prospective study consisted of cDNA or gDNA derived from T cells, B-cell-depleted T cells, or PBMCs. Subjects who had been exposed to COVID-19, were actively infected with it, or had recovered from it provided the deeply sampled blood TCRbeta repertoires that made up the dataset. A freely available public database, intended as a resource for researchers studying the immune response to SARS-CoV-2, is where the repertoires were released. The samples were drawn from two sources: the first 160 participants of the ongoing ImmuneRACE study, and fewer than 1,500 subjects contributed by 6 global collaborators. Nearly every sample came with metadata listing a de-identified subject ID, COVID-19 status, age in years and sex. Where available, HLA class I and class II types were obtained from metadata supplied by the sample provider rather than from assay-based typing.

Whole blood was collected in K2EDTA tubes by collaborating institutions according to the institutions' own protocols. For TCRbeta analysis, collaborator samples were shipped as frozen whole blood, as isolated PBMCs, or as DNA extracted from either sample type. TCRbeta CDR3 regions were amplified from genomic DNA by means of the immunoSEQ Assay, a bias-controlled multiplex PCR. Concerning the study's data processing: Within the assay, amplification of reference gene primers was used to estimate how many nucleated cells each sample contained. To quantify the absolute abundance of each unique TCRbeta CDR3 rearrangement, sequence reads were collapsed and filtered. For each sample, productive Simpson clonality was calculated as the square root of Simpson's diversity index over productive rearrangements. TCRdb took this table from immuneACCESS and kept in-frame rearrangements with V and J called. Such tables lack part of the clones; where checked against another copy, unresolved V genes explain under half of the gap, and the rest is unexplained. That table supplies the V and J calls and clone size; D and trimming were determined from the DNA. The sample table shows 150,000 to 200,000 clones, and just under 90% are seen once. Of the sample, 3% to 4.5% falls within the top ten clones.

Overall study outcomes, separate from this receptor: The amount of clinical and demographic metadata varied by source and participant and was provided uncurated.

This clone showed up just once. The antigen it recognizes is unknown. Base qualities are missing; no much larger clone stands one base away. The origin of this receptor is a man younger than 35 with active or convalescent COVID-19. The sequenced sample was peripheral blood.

The CDR3 region reads CATKAYRDNQPQHF. The nucleotide sequence is given as TGTGCCACCAAGGCCTACAGGGACAATCAGCCCCAGCATTTT. The sequence links TRBV28 to TRBJ1-5; perhaps TRBD1 is the D gene, with 6 bases matching. Its CDR3 holds 14 amino acids, cysteine through phenylalanine. Only CDR3 DNA remains: 42 bases, in frame from the first base. Trimming takes 10 bases from V and 3 bases from J, and the germline ends sit 16 bases apart. The germline V gene supplies CDR1 MDHEN and CDR2 SYDVKM.